The rows below give T cell receptor beta chains drawn from one sample of a study of shared clonotypes between healthy human individuals. Method: immunoSEQ multiplex PCR; TCRdb's copy keeps in-frame clones and lacks some. The data hold 300,000 or so clones, with roughly 70% observed a single time. Sequenced sample: memory CD4+ T cells sorted from blood. The receptor set was obtained from a man aged 25-45 years in good health. Both conserved end residues are trimmed from each CDR3.

cdr3_aa	cdr3_length	v_call	j_call
ASSKVIPRTSGKRNIQY	17	TRBV21-1	TRBJ2-4
ASSPEWGRTDTQY	13	TRBV7-8	TRBJ2-3
ASSQGLAGYEQY	12	TRBV7-9	TRBJ2-7
ASSPSGSFSAKNIQY	15	TRBV18	TRBJ2-4
ASSSSGRGNQETQY	14	TRBV7-8	TRBJ2-5
ASSLSGGAEAF	11	TRBV5-8	TRBJ1-1
ASTSTSGINGANVLT	15	TRBV2	TRBJ2-6
ATHRDREETQY	11	TRBV10-3	TRBJ2-5
ASSIGTGATDTQY	13	TRBV19	TRBJ2-3
ASSPGGGTGLSDTQY	15	TRBV19	TRBJ2-3
ASSSRDRNEQF	11	TRBV19	TRBJ2-1
AWSGAMNTEAF	11	TRBV30	TRBJ1-1
ASTQGTETAQY	11	TRBV6-6	TRBJ2-5
ASKPTGQYNQPQH	13	TRBV28	TRBJ1-5